A selection of T cell receptor beta chains follows, all from one sample in a study of blood T cells in healthy people across ages. Each CDR3 protein gets one entry after TCRdb re-called the 5' RACE reads with MiXCR. Of 800,000 or so distinct CDR3 sequences in the sample, around half were seen once. Sequenced material: blood. Receptors were obtained from a man older than 75 in good health. Each CDR3 is given with its conserved first and last residue. A D gene is named only where the DNA matches it firmly. Rows may omit the clone size; those that give it use once, few, many or a size class.

v_call	j_call	clone_size	d_call	cdr3_aa	cdr3_nt
TRBV7-2	TRBJ1-1	.	TRBD1	CASNSPGQGNTEAFF	TGTGCCAGCAACTCCCCCGGACAGGGAAACACTGAAGCTTTCTTT
TRBV20-1	TRBJ2-1	once	TRBD2	CSARIGTSGRHGQFF	TGCAGTGCTAGAATCGGGACTAGCGGGAGACATGGGCAGTTCTTC
TRBV11-3	TRBJ2-1	.	.	CASSRRLTNEQFF	TGTGCCAGCAGCCGCCGGCTGACCAATGAGCAGTTCTTC
TRBV29-1	TRBJ2-7	.	.	CSAAFSSGEQYF	TGCAGCGCTGCGTTTAGCTCGGGCGAGCAGTACTTC
TRBV6-2/TRBV6-3	TRBJ1-2	.	.	CASSYNSRTFGGADYGYTF	TGTGCCAGCAGTTACAACTCACGAACTTTTGGCGGGGCTGACTATGGCTACACCTTC
TRBV2	TRBJ2-5	few	.	CASSPHAQETQYF	TGTGCCAGCAGCCCCCACGCCCAGGAGACCCAGTACTTC
TRBV29-1	TRBJ2-1	few	.	CSVERSLGDLHHNEQFF	TGCAGCGTTGAAAGAAGCCTGGGGGACCTACACCACAATGAGCAGTTCTTC
TRBV20-1	TRBJ2-7	.	TRBD2	CSPFLSGRGYEQYF	TGCAGTCCCTTCCTTAGCGGGAGGGGCTACGAGCAGTACTTC
TRBV7-7	TRBJ2-5	.	TRBD1	CASSAQGVGEQYF	TGTGCTAGCAGCGCACAGGGGGTTGGTGAGCAGTACTTC
TRBV20-1	TRBJ1-6	.	.	CSAAVGGRVNNSPLHF	TGCAGTGCCGCCGTCGGGGGCAGGGTGAATAATTCACCCCTCCACTTT
TRBV7-9	TRBJ2-7	.	TRBD2	CASSTSGGVQYF	TGTGCCAGCAGCACCTCGGGGGGTGTGCAGTACTTC
TRBV3-1	TRBJ1-3	.	TRBD1	CASSPQGAGTGNTIYF	TGTGCCAGCAGCCCCCAGGGGGCAGGCACTGGAAACACCATATATTTT
TRBV4-2	TRBJ2-1	many	TRBD2	CASSQDIAIEIAGDNNEQFF	TGTGCCAGCAGCCAAGATATTGCTATAGAGATAGCGGGAGACAACAATGAGCAGTTCTTC
TRBV13	TRBJ2-1	few	TRBD2	CASSFTAGGSGTYNEQFF	TGTGCCAGCAGCTTCACGGCGGGTGGGAGCGGGACCTACAATGAGCAGTTCTTC
TRBV10-3	TRBJ2-5	many	.	CAISDPDRSQYF	TGTGCCATCAGTGACCCCGACAGGTCCCAGTACTTC
TRBV28	TRBJ2-3	many	TRBD2	CASSLSAAGTDTQYF	TGTGCCAGCAGTTTATCGGCAGCGGGAACAGATACGCAGTATTTT
TRBV20-1	TRBJ2-5	.	TRBD2	CSARGRGAKETQYF	TGCAGTGCTAGAGGGCGGGGGGCTAAAGAGACCCAGTACTTC
TRBV28	TRBJ2-5	few	TRBD2	CASQASGSLETQYF	TGTGCCAGCCAGGCTAGCGGGAGTCTGGAGACCCAGTACTTC
TRBV7-8	TRBJ2-7	.	.	CASSLVGGRQYNEQYF	TGTGCCAGCAGCTTAGTAGGCGGGCGACAATACAATGAGCAGTACTTC
TRBV28	TRBJ2-7	.	TRBD1	CASTSGQAYEQYF	TGTGCCAGCACCTCGGGACAGGCCTACGAGCAGTACTTC
TRBV12-3/TRBV12-4	TRBJ2-1	.	.	CASRTSGASYNEQFF	TGTGCCAGCAGAACCTCTGGCGCGAGTTACAATGAGCAGTTCTTC
TRBV27	TRBJ2-3	.	.	CASSLTRAGTDTQYF	TGTGCCAGCAGTTTAACCAGGGCTGGCACAGATACGCAGTATTTT
TRBV7-6	TRBJ2-1	few	.	CASSPAVAVSYNEQFF	TGTGCCAGCAGCCCCGCGGTAGCGGTCTCCTACAATGAGCAGTTCTTC
TRBV19	TRBJ2-3	few	.	CASSIGSSLSTDTQYF	TGTGCCAGTAGTATAGGTAGTAGCCTCAGCACAGATACGCAGTATTTT
TRBV5-1	TRBJ2-1	many	TRBD2	CASSLGLASNNEQFF	TGCGCCAGCAGCCTAGGACTAGCTTCCAACAATGAGCAGTTCTTC
TRBV7-9	TRBJ2-1	.	.	CASSVRTRQFF	TGTGCCAGCAGCGTTAGAACTCGGCAGTTCTTC
TRBV2	TRBJ2-7	.	TRBD2	CASRILAGVDEQYF	TGTGCCAGCAGAATACTAGCGGGAGTGGATGAGCAGTACTTC
TRBV28	TRBJ2-5	.	.	CASSLLVETQYF	TGTGCCAGCAGTTTGCTAGTAGAGACCCAGTACTTC
TRBV6-1	TRBJ1-2	.	.	CTSSEANRDGYTF	TGTACCAGCAGTGAAGCAAACAGGGATGGCTACACCTTC
TRBV20-1	TRBJ2-3	many	TRBD2	CSAEPPSGRWDTQYF	TGCAGTGCTGAGCCCCCCAGCGGGAGGTGGGATACGCAGTATTTT
TRBV5-1	TRBJ2-5	.	.	CASSSRNEETQYF	TGCGCCAGCAGCTCACGGAACGAAGAGACCCAGTACTTC